The 9 T cell receptor beta chains reported below all come from one sample, sequenced in a study of shared clonotypes between healthy human individuals. Some clones are missing from TCRdb's copy, which holds only in-frame ones; the method was immunoSEQ multiplex PCR. The repertoire has over 100,000 clones, roughly two thirds of them found once; the top ten carry about 23%. The sequencing input was memory CD8+ T cells sorted from blood. The sample's subset: CD45RO+ cells pooled with CCR7-negative TemRA cells. These receptors came from a woman in her 30s in good health.

This clone was counted between two and nine times. This sample includes further DNA sequences coding for the same CDR3. CDR3 sequence: CSVIMNTEAFF. CDR3 bases: TGCAGCGTCATTATGAACACTGAAGCTTTCTTT. This chain links TRBV29-1 with TRBJ1-1, with unresolved D. The V and J ends lost 6 bases and 0 bases respectively, with 5 bases between them. The germline gives CDR1 SQVTM, CDR2 ANQGSEA. This CDR3 has 11 amino acids.

The rearrangement joins TRBV27 to TRBJ2-3; TRBD2 matches 8 bases. The CDR3 covers 14 residues. Germline assignment: CDR1 MNHEY and CDR2 SMNVEV (reference sequence). V gave up 6 bases and J gave up 4 bases; unmatched junction bases: 6. This CDR3 is CASRPREGADTQYF. In DNA form, the CDR3 reads TGTGCCAGCAGACCTCGGGAGGGAGCAGATACGCAGTATTTT.

V usage is TRBV4-1 and J usage is TRBJ1-1, with TRBD1 identical over 8 bases. Germline values: CDR1 MGHRA, CDR2 YSYEKL. Trimming cost V 0 bases and J 6 bases; bases outside gene matches: 21. This CDR3 is 20 amino acids long. In DNA form, the CDR3 reads TGCGCCAGCAGCCAAGAATCGGTCCTCGTTCACAGGGGGAGGGGGCCTGAAGCTTTCTTT. Translated: CASSQESVLVHRGRGPEAFF.

The J gene is TRBJ1-5, the V gene TRBV4-1; perhaps TRBD1 as D (5 bases). Germline-derived CDR1 and CDR2 are MGHRA and YSYEKL. This CDR3 region has 14 residues. The V end lost 3 bases, the J end lost 6 bases, and 12 bases lay between the germline ends. CDR3: CASSHPQVGQPQHF. For the CDR3, the DNA is TGCGCCAGCAGCCATCCACAGGTGGGTCAGCCCCAGCATTTT.

This rearrangement joins TRBV11-2 to TRBJ1-1, with a tentative D call TRBD1 (6 bases). Germline V gene sequence: CDR1 SGHAT, CDR2 FQNNGV. The CDR3 is made up of 14 amino acids. V gave up 5 bases and J gave up 4 bases, with 14 bases separating them. In DNA, the CDR3 is TGTGCCAGCAGCCCCCCGAGGGGGAGCACTGAAGCTTTCTTT. Residues: CASSPPRGSTEAFF.

This clone turned up a few times. The gene calls are TRBV4-2 and TRBJ2-5, with 11 bases matching TRBD1. The DNA end is more similar to TRBJ2-7, so the J call may be wrong. CDR1 is LGHNA and CDR2 is YNFKEQ in the germline V gene. The length of the CDR3 is 16 residues. CDR3 DNA: TGTGCCAGCAGCCAAGAGCGCGGGACAGGGGGCTACGAGCAGTACTTC. Translation gives CASSQERGTGGYEQYF.

This sequence joins TRBV28 and TRBJ1-6; 7 nucleotides agree with TRBD1. Germline V gene data show CDR1 as MDHEN and CDR2 as SYDVKM. The CDR3 is made up of 14 amino acids. After removal of 3 bases from V and 10 bases from J, the junction contained 6 bases not matched to a gene. CDR3 sequence: CASSLATGWSPLHF. The CDR3 DNA sequence: TGTGCCAGCAGTTTGGCGACAGGGTGGTCACCCCTCCACTTT.

The CDR3 protein is CASTPLSAGELFF. The CDR3 nucleotides read TGTGCCAGTACCCCGTTGAGCGCCGGGGAGCTGTTTTTT. This chain joins TRBV19 and TRBJ2-2; no reliable D call. Trimming removed 7 bases at V and 6 bases at J, with 12 bases between. This CDR3 is built from 13 residues. In germline, CDR1 is LNHDA, CDR2 SQIVND (reference sequence).

V is TRBV6-1 and J is TRBJ2-3, with 12 bases that match TRBD2. Unmatched junction bases numbered 7, after V lost 10 bases and J lost 2 bases. The CDR3 extends over 15 amino acids. CDR1 MNHNS and CDR2 SASEGT come from the germline V gene. CDR3 nucleotides: TGTGCCATCAGGGGGACTAGCGGGCACACAGATACGCAGTATTTT. This translates into CAIRGTSGHTDTQYF.